The 6 T cell receptor beta chains below come from one sample, sequenced in a study of T cells after posttransplantation cyclophosphamide. Generated by immunoSEQ multiplex PCR, the TCRdb table keeps only in-frame clones and is missing some. The table includes 15,000 to 19,000 clones, 80% to 85% detected once. Controls had myeloablative marrow grafts with methotrexate and calcineurin inhibitor, sampled at 1 year. Sequencing used PBMCs, obtained less than 400 days after allogeneic stem cell transplant with calcineurin inhibitor and methotrexate. All receptors derive from a male patient in his late teens or twenties who received an allogeneic stem cell transplant from a related donor, was CMV-positive, and had no GVHD. T cells may partly derive from the graft donor.

This chain joins TRBV7-2 and TRBJ1-2; D unclear. The germline gives CDR1 SGHTA, CDR2 FQGNSA. With 10 bases removed from V and 8 bases from J, the gap between germline ends came to 14 bases. This CDR3 is 11 amino acids long. CDR3 in DNA: TGTGCCATCGACCGAACGGGGGGCTACACCTTC. Translation gives CAIDRTGGYTF.

The chain combines TRBV27 with TRBJ2-7; TRBD2 matches at 9 bases. The CDR3 is made up of 16 amino acids. CDR1 and CDR2 from the germline V gene are MNHEY and SMNVEV (reference sequence). Trimming took 5 bases from V and 2 from J; bases not matched to a gene: 10. The CDR3 bases are TGTGCCAGCAGTGAACAGGCTAGCGGGATGACCTACGAGCAGTACTTC. It specifies CASSEQASGMTYEQYF.

This chain connects TRBV7-2 to TRBJ2-5; 12 bases align to TRBD1. Germline trimming cut 5 bases from V and 5 bases from J; bases unmatched to any gene: 9. CDR1 is SGHTA, CDR2 FQGNSA, per germline. The CDR3 runs 16 residues. The CDR3 DNA reads TGTGCCAGCAGCCCTTCCGGGACAGGGGGCTTTGAGACCCAGTACTTC. Translating gives CASSPSGTGGFETQYF.

The chain is built from TRBV28 and TRBJ1-5, with D tentatively TRBD1 (5 bases). The CDR3 length is 13 residues. Germline loops: CDR1 MDHEN, CDR2 SYDVKM. The ends were cut back, 6 bases at V and 7 bases at J, with 13 bases in the middle. The chain's CDR3 is CASREGTRQPQHF. CDR3 DNA sequence: TGTGCCAGCAGGGAGGGGACGAGGCAGCCCCAGCATTTT.

The chain recombines TRBV6-5 with TRBJ1-5; D perhaps matches TRBD1 (6 bases). Looked up from germline, CDR1 is MNHEY and CDR2 is SVGAGI. The CDR3 has 14 residues. Deletions cut 8 bases from V and 1 base from J, with 12 bases between. CDR3 nucleotides: TGTGCCAGCGGGCGGGGGCAGAGCAATCAGCCCCAGCATTTT. It specifies CASGRGQSNQPQHF.

This chain uses TRBV10-2 with TRBJ2-1; 7 bases map to TRBD2. Germline V lookup: CDR1 WSHSY, CDR2 SAAADI. The junction had 8 bases not matched to a gene; V was cut back by 3 bases and J by 6 bases. The CDR3 covers 15 residues. This CDR3 reads CASSDLAGVTNEQFF. The CDR3 bases are TGCGCCAGCAGTGATTTGGCGGGAGTTACCAATGAGCAGTTCTTC.